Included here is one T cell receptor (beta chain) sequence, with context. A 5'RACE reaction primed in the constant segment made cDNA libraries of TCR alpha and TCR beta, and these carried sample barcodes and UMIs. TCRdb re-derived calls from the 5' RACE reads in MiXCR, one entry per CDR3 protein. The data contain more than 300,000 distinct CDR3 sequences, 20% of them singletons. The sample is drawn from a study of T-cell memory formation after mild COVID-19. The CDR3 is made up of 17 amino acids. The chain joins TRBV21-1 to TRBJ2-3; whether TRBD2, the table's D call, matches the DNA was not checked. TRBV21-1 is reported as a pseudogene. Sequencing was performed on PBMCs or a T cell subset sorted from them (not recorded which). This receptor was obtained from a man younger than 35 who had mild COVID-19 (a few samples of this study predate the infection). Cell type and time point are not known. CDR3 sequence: CASSPTQASGGGDTQYF. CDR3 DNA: TGTGCCAGCAGCCCAACCCAGGCTAGCGGGGGTGGAGATACGCAGTATTTT.